A selection of T cell receptor beta chains follows, all from one sample in a study of graft-versus-host responses after intestinal transplantation. The method was immunoSEQ multiplex PCR; TCRdb's version includes in-frame clones alone and lacks a portion of them. The table shows approximately 110,000 clones, with 85% to 95% occurring only once. Antigens for these TCRs are unknown. Source: unstimulated CD8+ T cells sorted from spleen or lymph node cells, taken before transplant. These receptors were collected from a human donor who was the organ donor for an intestinal transplant. Both conserved end residues are part of each CDR3. D genes are given only for firm matches. Clone size is not always given. Where it is, it says once, few, many or a class for expanded clones.

d_call	j_call	v_call	clone_size	cdr3_aa	cdr3_nt
NA	TRBJ2-5	TRBV28	NA	CASSLQGSGETQYF	TGTGCCAGCAGTTTACAGGGGAGTGGGGAGACCCAGTACTTC
TRBD2	TRBJ2-3	TRBV11-2	once	CASSPMGGVSTDTQYF	TGTGCCAGCAGCCCCATGGGGGGGGTTAGCACAGATACGCAGTATTTT
TRBD2	TRBJ2-7	TRBV28	NA	CASSFGGRSYEQYF	TGTGCCAGCAGTTTTGGCGGGAGGTCCTACGAGCAGTACTTC
TRBD2	TRBJ2-5	TRBV19	NA	CASSLGTSVGTQYF	TGTGCCAGTAGTTTGGGGACTAGCGTGGGGACCCAGTACTTC
TRBD1	TRBJ2-2	TRBV27	NA	CASSEGTGLNTGELFF	TGTGCCAGCAGCGAAGGGACAGGCCTGAACACCGGGGAGCTGTTTTTT
NA	TRBJ2-1	TRBV27	NA	CASSLSAGASRNEQFF	TGTGCCAGCAGTTTATCAGCAGGGGCCTCTAGGAATGAGCAGTTCTTC
TRBD1	TRBJ2-5	TRBV11-3	NA	CASSSGTEQETQYF	TGTGCCAGCAGCTCCGGGACAGAACAAGAGACCCAGTACTTC
NA	TRBJ2-5	TRBV7-6	NA	CASGVRLETQYF	TGTGCCAGTGGGGTCAGGCTAGAGACCCAGTACTTC
TRBD2	TRBJ2-7	TRBV6-1	NA	CASSVRGGGTYEQYF	TGTGCCAGCAGCGTTCGGGGGGGAGGCACCTACGAGCAGTACTTC
TRBD2	TRBJ2-2	TRBV30	once	CAWGLVAGDTGELFF	TGTGCCTGGGGTCTGGTAGCGGGAGACACCGGGGAGCTGTTTTTT
TRBD2	TRBJ2-5	TRBV5-1	NA	CASSLGGLAGGPKTQYF	TGCGCCAGCAGCCTTGGAGGATTAGCGGGAGGGCCGAAGACCCAGTACTTC
NA	TRBJ1-1	TRBV7-9	NA	CASSPFSGRATEAFF	TGTGCCAGCAGCCCCTTCTCGGGTAGGGCCACTGAAGCTTTCTTT
TRBD1	TRBJ1-1	TRBV19	NA	CASSIGGTGGEAFF	TGTGCCAGTAGTATAGGTGGGACAGGGGGTGAAGCTTTCTTT
NA	TRBJ2-7	TRBV7-2	NA	CASSLKGSYEQYF	TGTGCCAGCAGCTTAAAGGGGTCCTACGAGCAGTACTTC
NA	TRBJ1-1	TRBV28	NA	CASSFPRWGTPEAFF	TGTGCCAGCAGTTTTCCCCGATGGGGAACCCCTGAAGCTTTCTTT
NA	TRBJ2-3	TRBV30	NA	CAWSVEGVTTDTQYF	TGTGCCTGGAGTGTAGAGGGGGTAACCACAGATACGCAGTATTTT
NA	TRBJ2-7	TRBV30	NA	CAWSTAGEQYF	TGTGCCTGGAGTACAGCTGGCGAGCAGTACTTC
NA	TRBJ2-7	TRBV9	NA	CASSPSGVNSEQYF	TGTGCCAGCAGCCCCAGCGGAGTGAACAGCGAGCAGTACTTC
NA	TRBJ2-1	TRBV13	NA	CASSLVAVGNEQFF	TGTGCCAGCAGCCTGGTAGCGGTAGGGAACGAGCAGTTCTTC
NA	TRBJ2-2	TRBV27	NA	CASSFISGELFF	TGTGCCAGCAGTTTCATTTCCGGGGAGCTGTTTTTT
TRBD2	TRBJ2-2	TRBV9	once	CASSVSGVNTGELFF	TGTGCCAGCAGCGTTAGCGGGGTGAACACCGGGGAGCTGTTTTTT
TRBD1	TRBJ1-2	TRBV7-9	NA	CASSLGAGTGYGYTF	TGTGCCAGCAGCTTAGGTGCCGGGACAGGCTATGGCTACACCTTC
NA	TRBJ2-1	TRBV7-6	NA	CASSLVGNEQFF	TGTGCCAGCAGCTTAGTCGGCAATGAGCAGTTCTTC
NA	TRBJ2-7	TRBV28	NA	CASSFNVGSEQYF	TGTGCCAGCAGTTTCAACGTGGGGAGCGAGCAGTACTTC
NA	TRBJ1-5	TRBV19	NA	CASQDLGSNQPQHF	TGTGCCAGCCAAGACTTAGGGAGCAATCAGCCCCAGCATTTT
NA	TRBJ2-3	TRBV11-2	NA	CASMRDSARPDTQYF	TGTGCGAGCATGCGGGATTCGGCCAGACCAGATACGCAGTATTTT
TRBD2	TRBJ2-7	TRBV4-1	NA	CASSQGLAETYEQYF	TGCGCCAGCAGCCAAGGACTAGCGGAGACCTACGAGCAGTACTTC
TRBD2	TRBJ2-1	TRBV28	once	CASSFELAGRGQFF	TGTGCCAGCAGTTTTGAACTAGCGGGACGTGGGCAGTTCTTC